This T cell receptor (beta chain) was captured in a study of human T cells and chemical hapten exposure. General observations from the study: Those TCRs sitting above 1 in 1000 frequency stayed the same with DPC sensitization.

The V and J ends lost 7 bases and 6 bases respectively, with 16 bases between them. The CDR3 sequence is 13 residues long. In germline, CDR1 is SGDLS, CDR2 YYNGEE. RNA extraction used unfractionated whole blood as the source of total RNA. It was the library that attached unique molecular identifiers to individual cDNA molecules. Source study methods: A typical sample had some 96,000 TCRs, with about 23,224 to 750,000 overall. A single record per CDR3 protein comes from TCRdb applying MiXCR to the 5' RACE reads. For this entry, the V and J calls and clone size follow TCRdb and not the study's own pipeline. The sample contains 110,000 or so distinct CDR3 sequences, roughly a fifth of which appear only once. Comment on this clonotype: The antigen remains undetermined.

The clonotype comes from a human donor in good health. The chain links TRBV9 to TRBJ1-1; D uncertain. The CDR3 here is CASGQVAKAEAFF. Written as DNA, the CDR3 is TGTGCCAGCGGTCAGGTGGCAAAGGCTGAAGCTTTCTTT. The variable domain in full, completed from reference TRBV9 and TRBJ1-1, reads DSGVTQTPKHLITATGQRVTLRCSPRSGDLSVYWYQQSLDQGLQFLIQYYNGEERAKGNILERFSAQQFPDLHSELNLSSLELGDSALYFCASGQVAKAEAFFGQGTRLTVV.